This note documents a single T cell receptor (beta chain) sequence. Its specificity is not known. This cohort consisted of healthy bone marrow donors. With 60 Vbeta and 13 Jbeta primers, the PCR was carried out. Only in-frame clones appear in the TCRdb table, and some are missing; sequencing was by immunoSEQ multiplex PCR. This repertoire shows some 91,000 clones, around 82% found once; its top ten account for 3.4%. The record originates from a study of cytomegalovirus exposure and HLA in healthy donors. General study results and limits: In a later analysis, productive TCRs from donors in an Asian-associated ancestry cluster reportedly carried fewer N-insertions than the cohort mean. Most CMV-associated TCR beta chains appeared HLA-restricted in a later analysis.

The CDR3 consists of 14 residues. The V gene end was trimmed by 7 bases and the J gene end by 10 bases; junction bases not matched to a gene: 6. Germline V gene sequence: CDR1 MNHNS, CDR2 SASEGT. V gene TRBV6-1 combines with J gene TRBJ2-1, with 14 bases that match TRBD2. The sample was PBMCs. The TCR sequence derives from a man in his forties in good health and CMV-seronegative. In DNA form, the CDR3 reads TGTGCCAGCAAAGGGACTAGCGGGAGTGGCGAGCAGTTCTTC. Its protein is CASKGTSGSGEQFF.